The sequence of this T cell receptor (beta chain) was determined in a study of cytotoxic CD8 clonotypes in ibrutinib-treated CLL. TCRdb's copy holds only in-frame clones and misses some; the assay was immunoSEQ multiplex PCR. The sample has around 310,000 clones, 80% seen once. The length of the CDR3 is 15 residues. V was pared by 6 bases and J by 6 bases, with 21 bases between. The germline CDR1 and CDR2 sequences are SQVTM and ANQGSEA. The chain has TRBV29-1 and TRBJ2-1; possible D gene TRBD2, 5 bases. The material sequenced was PBMCs, taken before ibrutinib treatment. This clonotype was obtained from a human donor with chronic lymphocytic leukemia. In DNA, the CDR3 is TGCAGCGTGGAGACGGACTTTGCAAAACGCAATGAGCAGTTCTTC. Translated, it gives CSVETDFAKRNEQFF.